This section outlines one T cell receptor (beta chain) sequence together with its context. Its antigen remains unknown. The split of CD4+ cells yielded CD45RA+ naive and CD45RA-negative memory subsets. Generated by immunoSEQ multiplex PCR, the TCRdb table keeps only in-frame clones and is missing some. The profile shows about 680,000 clones, around 78% of them singletons. The sample originates from a study of shared clonotypes between healthy human individuals. Points from the study as a whole: For sorted subsets, rarefaction showed incomplete sequencing despite large depth. The sharing of about 5% of naive CD4 clonotypes was seen across a handful of donors.

The CDR3 length is 16 residues. Germline V gives CDR1 SGHNT, CDR2 YYREEE (reference sequence). J gave up 4 bases and V 1 base, and 8 bases lay outside the gene matches. The source of this sequence is a woman in her 30s in good health. Specimen: memory CD4+ T cells sorted from blood. Regarding subset: CD45RA-negative fraction. The chain employs TRBV5-4 and TRBJ2-5, with 9 bases fitting TRBD2. The CDR3 DNA reads TGTGCCAGCAGCTTGTCTCGCGGGAGGGCCTCAGAGACCCAGTACTTC. Protein: CASSLSRGRASETQYF. The complete variable domain, with remaining parts taken from reference TRBV5-4 and TRBJ2-5, reads ETGVTQSPTHLIKTRGQQVTLRCSSQSGHNTVSWYQQALGQGPQFIFQYYREEENGRGNFPPRFSGLQFPNYSSELNVNALELDDSALYLCASSLSRGRASETQYFGPGTRLLVL.